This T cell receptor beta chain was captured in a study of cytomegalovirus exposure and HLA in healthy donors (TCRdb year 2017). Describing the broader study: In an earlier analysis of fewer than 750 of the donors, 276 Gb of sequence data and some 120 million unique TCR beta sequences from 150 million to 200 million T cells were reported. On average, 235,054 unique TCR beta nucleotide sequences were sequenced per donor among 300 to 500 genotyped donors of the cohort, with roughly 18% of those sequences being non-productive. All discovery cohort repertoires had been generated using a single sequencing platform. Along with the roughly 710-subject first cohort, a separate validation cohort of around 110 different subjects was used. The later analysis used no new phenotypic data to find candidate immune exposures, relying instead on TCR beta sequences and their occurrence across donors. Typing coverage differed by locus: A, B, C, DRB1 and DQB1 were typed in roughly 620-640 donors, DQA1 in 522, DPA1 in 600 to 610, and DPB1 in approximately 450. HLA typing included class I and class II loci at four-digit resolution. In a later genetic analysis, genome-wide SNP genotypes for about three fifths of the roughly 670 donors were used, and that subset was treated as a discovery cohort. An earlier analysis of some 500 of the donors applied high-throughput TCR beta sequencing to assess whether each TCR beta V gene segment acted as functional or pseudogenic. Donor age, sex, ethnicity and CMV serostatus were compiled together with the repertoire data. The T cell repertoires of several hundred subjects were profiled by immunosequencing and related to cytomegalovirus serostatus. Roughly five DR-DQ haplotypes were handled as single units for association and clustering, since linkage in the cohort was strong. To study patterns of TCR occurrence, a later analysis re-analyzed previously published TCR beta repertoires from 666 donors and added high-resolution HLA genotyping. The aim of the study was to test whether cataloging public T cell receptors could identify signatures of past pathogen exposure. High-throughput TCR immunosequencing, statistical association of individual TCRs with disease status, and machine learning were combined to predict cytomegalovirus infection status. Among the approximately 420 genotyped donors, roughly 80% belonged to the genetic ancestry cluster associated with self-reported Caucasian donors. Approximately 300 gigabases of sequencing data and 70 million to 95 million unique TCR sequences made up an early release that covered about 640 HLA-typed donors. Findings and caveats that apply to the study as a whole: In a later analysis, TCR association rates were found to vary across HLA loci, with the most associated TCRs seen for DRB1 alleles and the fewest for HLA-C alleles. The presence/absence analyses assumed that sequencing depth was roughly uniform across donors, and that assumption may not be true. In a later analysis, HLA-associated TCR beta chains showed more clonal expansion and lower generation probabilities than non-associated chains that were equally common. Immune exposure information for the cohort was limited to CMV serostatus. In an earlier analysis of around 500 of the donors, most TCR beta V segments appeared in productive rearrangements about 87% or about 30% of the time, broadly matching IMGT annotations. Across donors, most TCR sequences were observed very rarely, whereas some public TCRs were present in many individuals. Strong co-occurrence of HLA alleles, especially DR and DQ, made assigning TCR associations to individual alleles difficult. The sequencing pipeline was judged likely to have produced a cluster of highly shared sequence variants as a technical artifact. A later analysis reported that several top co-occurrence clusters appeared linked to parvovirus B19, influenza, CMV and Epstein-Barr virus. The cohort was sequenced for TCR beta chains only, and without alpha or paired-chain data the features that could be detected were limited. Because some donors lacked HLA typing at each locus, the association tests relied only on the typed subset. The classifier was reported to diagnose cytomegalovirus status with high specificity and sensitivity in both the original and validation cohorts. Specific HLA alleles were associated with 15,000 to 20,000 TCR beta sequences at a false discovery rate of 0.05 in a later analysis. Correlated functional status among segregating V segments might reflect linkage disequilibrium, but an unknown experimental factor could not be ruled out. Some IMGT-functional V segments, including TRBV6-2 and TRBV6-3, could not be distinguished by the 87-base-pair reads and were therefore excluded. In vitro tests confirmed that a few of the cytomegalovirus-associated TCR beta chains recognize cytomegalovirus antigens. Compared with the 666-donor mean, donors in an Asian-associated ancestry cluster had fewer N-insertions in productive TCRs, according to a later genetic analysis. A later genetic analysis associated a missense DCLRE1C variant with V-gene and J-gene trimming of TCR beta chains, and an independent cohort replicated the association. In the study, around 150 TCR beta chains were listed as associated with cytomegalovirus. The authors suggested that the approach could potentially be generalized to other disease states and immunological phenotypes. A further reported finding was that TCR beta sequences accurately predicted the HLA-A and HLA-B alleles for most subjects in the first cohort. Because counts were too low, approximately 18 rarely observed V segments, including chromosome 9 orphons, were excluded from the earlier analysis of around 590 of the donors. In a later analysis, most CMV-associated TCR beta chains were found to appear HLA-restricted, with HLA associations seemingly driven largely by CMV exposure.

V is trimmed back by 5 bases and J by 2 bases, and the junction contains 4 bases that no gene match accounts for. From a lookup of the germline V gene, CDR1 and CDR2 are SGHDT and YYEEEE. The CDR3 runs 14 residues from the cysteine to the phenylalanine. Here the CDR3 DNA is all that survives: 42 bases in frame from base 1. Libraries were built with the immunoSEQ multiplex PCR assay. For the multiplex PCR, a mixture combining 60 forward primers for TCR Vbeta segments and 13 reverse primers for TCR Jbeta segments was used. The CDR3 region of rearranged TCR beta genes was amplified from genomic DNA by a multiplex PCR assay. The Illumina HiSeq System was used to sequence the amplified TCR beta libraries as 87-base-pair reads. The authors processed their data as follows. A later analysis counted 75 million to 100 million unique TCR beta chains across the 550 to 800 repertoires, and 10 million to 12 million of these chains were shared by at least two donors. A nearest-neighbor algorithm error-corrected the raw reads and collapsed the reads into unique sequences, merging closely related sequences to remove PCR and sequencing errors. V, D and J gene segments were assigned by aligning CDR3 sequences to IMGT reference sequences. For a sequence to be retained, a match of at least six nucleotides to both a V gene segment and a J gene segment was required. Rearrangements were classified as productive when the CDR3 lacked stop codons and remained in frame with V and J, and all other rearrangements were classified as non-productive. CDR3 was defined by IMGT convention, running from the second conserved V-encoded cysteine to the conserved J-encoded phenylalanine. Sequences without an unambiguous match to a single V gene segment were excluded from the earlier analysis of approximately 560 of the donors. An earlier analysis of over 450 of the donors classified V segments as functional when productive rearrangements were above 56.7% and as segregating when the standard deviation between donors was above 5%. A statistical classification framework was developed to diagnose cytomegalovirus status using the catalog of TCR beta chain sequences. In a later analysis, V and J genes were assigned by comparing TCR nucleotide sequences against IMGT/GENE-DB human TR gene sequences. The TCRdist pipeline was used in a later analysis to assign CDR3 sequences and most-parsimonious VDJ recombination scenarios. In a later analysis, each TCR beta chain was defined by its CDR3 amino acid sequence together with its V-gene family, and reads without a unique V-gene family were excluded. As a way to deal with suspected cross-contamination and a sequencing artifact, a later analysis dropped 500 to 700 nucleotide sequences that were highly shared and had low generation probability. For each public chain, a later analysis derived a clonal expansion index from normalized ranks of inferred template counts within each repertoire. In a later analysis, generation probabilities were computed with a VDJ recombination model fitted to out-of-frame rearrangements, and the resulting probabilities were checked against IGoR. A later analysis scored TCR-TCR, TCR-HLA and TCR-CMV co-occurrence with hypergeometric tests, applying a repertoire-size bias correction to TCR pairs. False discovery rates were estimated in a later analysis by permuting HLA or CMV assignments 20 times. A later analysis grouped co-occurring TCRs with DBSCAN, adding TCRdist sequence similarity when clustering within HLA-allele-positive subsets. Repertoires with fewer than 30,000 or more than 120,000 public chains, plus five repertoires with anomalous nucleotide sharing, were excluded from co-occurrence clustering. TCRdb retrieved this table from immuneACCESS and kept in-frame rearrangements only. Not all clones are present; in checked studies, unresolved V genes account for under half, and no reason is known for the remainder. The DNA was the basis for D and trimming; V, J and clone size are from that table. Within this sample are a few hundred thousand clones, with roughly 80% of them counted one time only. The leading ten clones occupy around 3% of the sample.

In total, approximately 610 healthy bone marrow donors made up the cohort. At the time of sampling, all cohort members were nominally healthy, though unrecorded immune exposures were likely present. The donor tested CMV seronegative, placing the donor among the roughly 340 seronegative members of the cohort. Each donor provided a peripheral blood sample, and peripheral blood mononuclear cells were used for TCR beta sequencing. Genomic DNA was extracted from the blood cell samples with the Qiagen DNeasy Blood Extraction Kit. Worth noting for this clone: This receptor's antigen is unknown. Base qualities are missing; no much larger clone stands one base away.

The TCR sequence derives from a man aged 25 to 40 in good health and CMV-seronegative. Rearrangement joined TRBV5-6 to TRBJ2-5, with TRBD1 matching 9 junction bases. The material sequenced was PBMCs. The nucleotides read TGTGCCAGCAGATTGACAGGGGGGCAAGAGACCCAGTACTTC. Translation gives CASRLTGGQETQYF.